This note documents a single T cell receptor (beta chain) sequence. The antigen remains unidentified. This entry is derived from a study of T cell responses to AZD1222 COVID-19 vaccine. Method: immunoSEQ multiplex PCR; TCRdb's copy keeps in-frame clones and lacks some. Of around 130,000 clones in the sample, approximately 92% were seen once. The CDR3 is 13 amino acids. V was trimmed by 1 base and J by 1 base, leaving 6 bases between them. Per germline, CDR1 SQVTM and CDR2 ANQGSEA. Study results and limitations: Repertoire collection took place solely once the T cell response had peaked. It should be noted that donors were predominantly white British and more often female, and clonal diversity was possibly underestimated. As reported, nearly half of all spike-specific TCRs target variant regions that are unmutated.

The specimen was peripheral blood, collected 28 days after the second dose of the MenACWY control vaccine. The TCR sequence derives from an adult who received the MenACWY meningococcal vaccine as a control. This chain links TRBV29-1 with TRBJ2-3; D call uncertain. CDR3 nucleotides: TGCAGCGTTGAAGCCCTACGCACAGATACGCAGTATTTT. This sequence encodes CSVEALRTDTQYF.